This T cell receptor (beta chain) was sequenced for a study of CD8 T cells in Susac syndrome. Random-hexamer reverse transcription was applied to roughly 0.5 to 1 ug RNA. TCRdb independently ran MiXCR on the immunoSEQ multiplex PCR reads; one entry per CDR3 protein. The sample includes some 200,000 distinct CDR3 sequences, more than 90% seen only once; the top ten take just under 0.095%. In germline, CDR1 is PRHDT, CDR2 FYEKMQ (reference sequence). The germline V and J ends were trimmed by 0 bases and 10 bases, with 10 bases remaining between them. This CDR3 has 13 amino acids. The multiple sclerosis controls were treatment-naive patients affected by stable or active relapsing-remitting disease.

The sequence came from a human donor with multiple sclerosis. The chain is built from TRBV13 and TRBJ2-1, with no clear D. Sequenced input: CD4+ T cells from PBMCs. CDR3 sequence: CASSLGPGSEQFF. CDR3 bases: TGTGCCAGCAGCTTAGGGCCGGGCAGCGAGCAGTTCTTC.